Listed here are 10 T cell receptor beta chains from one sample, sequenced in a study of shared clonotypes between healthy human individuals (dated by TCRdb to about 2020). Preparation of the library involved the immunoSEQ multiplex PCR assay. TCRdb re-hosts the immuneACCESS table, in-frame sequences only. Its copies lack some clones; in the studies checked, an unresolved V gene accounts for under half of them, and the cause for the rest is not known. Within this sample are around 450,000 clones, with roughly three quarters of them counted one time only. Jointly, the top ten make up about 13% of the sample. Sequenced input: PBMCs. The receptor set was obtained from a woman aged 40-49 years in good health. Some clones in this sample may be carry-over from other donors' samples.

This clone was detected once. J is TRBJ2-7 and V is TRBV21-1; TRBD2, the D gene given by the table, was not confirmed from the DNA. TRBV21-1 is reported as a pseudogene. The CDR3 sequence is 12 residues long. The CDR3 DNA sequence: TGTGCCAGCACCGGGACTCACTACGAGCAGTACTTC. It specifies CASTGTHYEQYF.

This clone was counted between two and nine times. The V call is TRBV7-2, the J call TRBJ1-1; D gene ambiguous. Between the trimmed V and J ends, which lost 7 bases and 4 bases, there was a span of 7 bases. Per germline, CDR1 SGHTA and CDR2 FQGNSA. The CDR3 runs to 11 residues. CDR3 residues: CASTGSTEAFF. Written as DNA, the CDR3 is TGTGCCAGCACTGGTAGCACTGAAGCTTTCTTT.

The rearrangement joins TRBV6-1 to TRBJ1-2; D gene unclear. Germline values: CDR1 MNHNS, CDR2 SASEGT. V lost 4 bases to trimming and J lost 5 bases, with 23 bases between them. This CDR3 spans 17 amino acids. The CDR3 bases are TGTGCCAGCAGTGGCCCGGGAAGGGTGAACTCGGGGTATGGCTACACCTTC. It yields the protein CASSGPGRVNSGYGYTF.

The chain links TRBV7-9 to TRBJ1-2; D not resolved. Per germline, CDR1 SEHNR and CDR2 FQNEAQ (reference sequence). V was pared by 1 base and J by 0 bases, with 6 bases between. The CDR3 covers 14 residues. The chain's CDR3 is CASSLEVPNYGYTF. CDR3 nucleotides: TGTGCCAGCAGCTTAGAGGTCCCTAACTATGGCTACACCTTC.

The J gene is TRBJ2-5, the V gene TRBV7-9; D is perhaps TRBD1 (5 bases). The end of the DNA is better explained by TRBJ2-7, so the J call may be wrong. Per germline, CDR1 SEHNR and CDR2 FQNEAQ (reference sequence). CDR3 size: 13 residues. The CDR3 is CASSVDSVYEQYF. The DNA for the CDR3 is TGTGCCAGCAGCGTCGACAGCGTCTACGAGCAGTACTTC.

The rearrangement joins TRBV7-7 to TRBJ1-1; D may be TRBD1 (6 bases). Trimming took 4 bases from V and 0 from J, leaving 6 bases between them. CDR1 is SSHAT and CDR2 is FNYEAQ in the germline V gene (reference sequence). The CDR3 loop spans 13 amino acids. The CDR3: CASSWTVNTEAFF. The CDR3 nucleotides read TGTGCCAGCAGCTGGACAGTGAACACTGAAGCTTTCTTT.

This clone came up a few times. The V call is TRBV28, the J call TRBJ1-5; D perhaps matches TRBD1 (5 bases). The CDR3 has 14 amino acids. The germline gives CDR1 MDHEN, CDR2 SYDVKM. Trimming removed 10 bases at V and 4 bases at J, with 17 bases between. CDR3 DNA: TGTGCCATCAGCGGGGGGGTCGGGAATCAGCCCCAGCATTTT. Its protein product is CAISGGVGNQPQHF.

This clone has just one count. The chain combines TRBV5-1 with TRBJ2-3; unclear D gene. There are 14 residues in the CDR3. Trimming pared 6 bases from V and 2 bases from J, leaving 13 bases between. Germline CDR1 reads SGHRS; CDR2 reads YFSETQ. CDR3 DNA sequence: TGCGCCAGCACTCCTGGGTTTTCCACAGATACGCAGTATTTT. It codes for CASTPGFSTDTQYF.

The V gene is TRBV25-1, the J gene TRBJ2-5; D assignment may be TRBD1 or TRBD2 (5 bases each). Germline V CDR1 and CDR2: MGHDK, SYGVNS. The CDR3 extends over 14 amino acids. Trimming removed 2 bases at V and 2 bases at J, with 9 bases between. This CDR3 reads CASSEGGNQETQYF. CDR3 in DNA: TGTGCCAGCAGTGAAGGGGGAAATCAAGAGACCCAGTACTTC. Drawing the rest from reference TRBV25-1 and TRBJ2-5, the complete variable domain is EADIYQTPRYLVIGTGKKITLECSQTMGHDKMYWYQQDPGMELHLIHYSYGVNSTEKGDLSSESTVSRIRTEHFPLTLESARPSHTSQYLCASSEGGNQETQYFGPGTRLLVL.

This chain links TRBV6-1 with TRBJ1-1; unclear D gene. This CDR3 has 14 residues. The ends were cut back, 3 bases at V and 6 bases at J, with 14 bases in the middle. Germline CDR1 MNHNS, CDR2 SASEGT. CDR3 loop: CASSDPTRRAEAFF. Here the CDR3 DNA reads TGTGCCAGCAGTGACCCGACCCGGAGGGCTGAAGCTTTCTTT.